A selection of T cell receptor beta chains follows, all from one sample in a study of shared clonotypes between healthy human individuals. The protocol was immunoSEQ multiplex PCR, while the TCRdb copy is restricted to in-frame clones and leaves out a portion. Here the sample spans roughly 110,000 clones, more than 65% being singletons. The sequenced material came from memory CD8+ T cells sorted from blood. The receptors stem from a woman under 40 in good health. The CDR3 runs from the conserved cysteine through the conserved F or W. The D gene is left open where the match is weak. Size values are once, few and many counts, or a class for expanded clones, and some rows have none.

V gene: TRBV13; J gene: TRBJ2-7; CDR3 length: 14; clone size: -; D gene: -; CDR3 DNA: TGTGCCAGCAGCTTAGGGAGAAACAGAAGGGAGCAGTACTTC; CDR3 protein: CASSLGRNRREQYF
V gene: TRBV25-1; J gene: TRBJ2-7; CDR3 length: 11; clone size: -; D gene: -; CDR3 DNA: TGTGCCAGTACCGGGGCCTACGAGCAGTACTTC; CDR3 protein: CASTGAYEQYF
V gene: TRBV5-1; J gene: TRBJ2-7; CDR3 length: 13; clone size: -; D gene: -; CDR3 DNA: TGCGCCAGCAGCTTGGAAGGGGGCTACGAGCAGTACTTC; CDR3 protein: CASSLEGGYEQYF
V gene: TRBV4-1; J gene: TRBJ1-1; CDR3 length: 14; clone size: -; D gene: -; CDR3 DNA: TGCGCCAGCAGCCAACCCAGGGTTGGGACTGAAGCTTTCTTT; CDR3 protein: CASSQPRVGTEAFF
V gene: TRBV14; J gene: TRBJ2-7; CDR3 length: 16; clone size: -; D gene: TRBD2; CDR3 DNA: TGTGCCAGCAGCCAAGAATGGGCGGGAGAAGCTCACGAGCAGTACTTC; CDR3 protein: CASSQEWAGEAHEQYF
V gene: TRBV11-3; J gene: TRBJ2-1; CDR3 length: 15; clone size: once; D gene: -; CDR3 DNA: TGTGCCAGCAGCTTAACTCCGAGGATTTACAATGAGCAGTTCTTC; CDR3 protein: CASSLTPRIYNEQFF
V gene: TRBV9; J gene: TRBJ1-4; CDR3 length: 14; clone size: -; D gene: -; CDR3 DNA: TGTGCCAGCAGCCTCGGACGGGAGAATGAAAAACTGTTTTTT; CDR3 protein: CASSLGRENEKLFF
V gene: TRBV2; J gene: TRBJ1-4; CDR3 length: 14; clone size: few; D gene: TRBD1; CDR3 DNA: TGTGCCAGCAGCGTCGGACAGGGAGATGAAAAACTGTTTTTT; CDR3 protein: CASSVGQGDEKLFF
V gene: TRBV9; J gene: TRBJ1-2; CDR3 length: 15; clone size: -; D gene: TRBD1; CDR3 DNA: TGTGCCAGCCGAGCCGGGACAGGCGCTAACTATGGCTACACCTTC; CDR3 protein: CASRAGTGANYGYTF
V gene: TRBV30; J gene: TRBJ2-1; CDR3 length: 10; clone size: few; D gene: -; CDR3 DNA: TGTGCCTGGAGTGAATCTGAGCAGTTCTTC; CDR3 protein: CAWSESEQFF
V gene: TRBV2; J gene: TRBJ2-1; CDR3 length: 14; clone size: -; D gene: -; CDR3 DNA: TGTGCCAGCAGTGCGGCGTCCGAGAAAAATGAGCAGTTCTTC; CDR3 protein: CASSAASEKNEQFF
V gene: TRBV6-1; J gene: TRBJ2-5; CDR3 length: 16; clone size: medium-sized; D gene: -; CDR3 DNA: TGTGCCAGCAGTGAAGTAGGAGGGCAGGGAGGCGAGACCCAGTACTTC; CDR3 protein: CASSEVGGQGGETQYF
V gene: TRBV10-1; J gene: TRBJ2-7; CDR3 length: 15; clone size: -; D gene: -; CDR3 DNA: TGCGCCAGCAGTGTATCTCTCATCGGCAATGCCGAGCAGTACTTC; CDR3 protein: CASSVSLIGNAEQYF
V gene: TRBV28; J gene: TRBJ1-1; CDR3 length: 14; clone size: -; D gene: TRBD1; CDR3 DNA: TGTGCCAGCAGTTGGACAGGCGTGAACACTGAAGCTTTCTTT; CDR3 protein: CASSWTGVNTEAFF